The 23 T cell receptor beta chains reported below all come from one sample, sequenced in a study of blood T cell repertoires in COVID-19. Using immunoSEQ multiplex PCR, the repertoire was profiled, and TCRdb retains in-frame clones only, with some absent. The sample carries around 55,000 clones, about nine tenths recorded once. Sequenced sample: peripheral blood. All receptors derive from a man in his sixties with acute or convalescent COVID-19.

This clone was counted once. The CDR3 spells CASSPYRGRDSPLHF. CDR3 nucleotides: TGTGCCAGCAGCCCATACAGGGGAAGAGATTCACCCCTCCACTTT. V usage is TRBV5-4 and J usage is TRBJ1-6; 7 nucleotides line up with TRBD1. Germline CDR1 and CDR2: SGHNT and YYREEE (reference sequence). The J segment lost 8 bases and the V segment lost 4 bases, leaving 9 bases of the junction unmatched. This CDR3 contains 15 residues.

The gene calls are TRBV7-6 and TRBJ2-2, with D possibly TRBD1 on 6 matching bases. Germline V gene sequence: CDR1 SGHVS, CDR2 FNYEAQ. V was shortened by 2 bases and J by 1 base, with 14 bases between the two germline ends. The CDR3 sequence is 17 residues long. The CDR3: CASSLIGGTLNTGELFF. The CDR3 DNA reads TGTGCCAGCAGCTTAATAGGTGGGACACTGAACACCGGGGAGCTGTTTTTT.

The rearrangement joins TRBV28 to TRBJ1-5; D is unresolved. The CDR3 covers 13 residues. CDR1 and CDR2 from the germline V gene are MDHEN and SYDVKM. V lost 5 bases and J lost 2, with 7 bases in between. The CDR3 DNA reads TGTGCCAGCAGTCCTCCTGGCAATCAGCCCCAGCATTTT. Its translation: CASSPPGNQPQHF.

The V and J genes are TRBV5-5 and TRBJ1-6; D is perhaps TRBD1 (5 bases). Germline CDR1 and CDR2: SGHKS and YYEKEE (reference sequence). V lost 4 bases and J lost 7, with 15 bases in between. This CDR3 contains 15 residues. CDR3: CASSPPGVSNSPLHF. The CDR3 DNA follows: TGTGCCAGCAGCCCACCGGGGGTCTCGAATTCACCCCTCCACTTT.

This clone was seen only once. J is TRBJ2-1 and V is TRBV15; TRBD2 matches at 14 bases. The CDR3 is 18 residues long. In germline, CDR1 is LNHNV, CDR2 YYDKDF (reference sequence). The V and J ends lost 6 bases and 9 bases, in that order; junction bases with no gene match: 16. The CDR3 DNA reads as TGTGCCACCAGTCCCGGGACTAGCGGGAGCGGGGGCCGGGGTGAGCAGTTCTTC. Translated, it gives CATSPGTSGSGGRGEQFF.

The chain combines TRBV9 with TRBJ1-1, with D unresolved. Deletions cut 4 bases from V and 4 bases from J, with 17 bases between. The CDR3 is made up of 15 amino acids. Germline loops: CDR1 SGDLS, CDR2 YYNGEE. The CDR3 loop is CASSPRAAGPTEAFF. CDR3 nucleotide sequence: TGTGCCAGCAGCCCGAGAGCTGCAGGCCCCACTGAAGCTTTCTTT.

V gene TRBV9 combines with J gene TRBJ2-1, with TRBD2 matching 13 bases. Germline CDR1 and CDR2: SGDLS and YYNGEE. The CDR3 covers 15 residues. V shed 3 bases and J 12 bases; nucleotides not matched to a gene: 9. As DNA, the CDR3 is TGTGCCAGCAGCGCAGGACTAGCGGGAGCCGGTGGGCAGTTCTTC. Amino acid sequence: CASSAGLAGAGGQFF.

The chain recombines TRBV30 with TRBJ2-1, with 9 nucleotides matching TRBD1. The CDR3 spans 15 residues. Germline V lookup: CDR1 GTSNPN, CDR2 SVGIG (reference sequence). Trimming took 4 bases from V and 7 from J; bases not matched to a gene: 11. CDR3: CAWTQGRQGVNEQFF. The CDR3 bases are TGTGCCTGGACCCAAGGCCGACAGGGGGTAAATGAGCAGTTCTTC.

CDR3 coding DNA: TGTGCCAGCAGCTTGGGGGGAAATACAGGGTTGAATGAGCAGTTCTTC. Encoded protein: CASSLGGNTGLNEQFF. This chain joins TRBV5-4 and TRBJ2-1; a weak D match, TRBD1 (6 bases). The CDR3 is 16 residues long. The V gene lost 0 bases and the J gene lost 7 bases, with 17 bases spanning the gap. Germline assignment: CDR1 SGHNT and CDR2 YYREEE (reference sequence).

CDR3 in amino acids: CAYSGTGSYQPQHF. CDR3 nucleotides: TGTGCCTACTCAGGGACAGGGTCCTATCAGCCCCAGCATTTT. This chain joins TRBV30 and TRBJ1-5, with TRBD1 identical over 9 bases. Germline CDR1 is GTSNPN and CDR2 is SVGIG (reference sequence). V shed 7 bases and J 5 bases; nucleotides not matched to a gene: 9. The CDR3 loop spans 14 amino acids. The full variable domain, in which reference TRBV30 and TRBJ1-5 provide the parts outside the CDR3, is SQTIHQWPATLVQPVGSPLSLECTVEGTSNPNLYWYRQAAGRGLQLLFYSVGIGQISSEVPQNLSASRPQDRQFILSSKKLLLSDSGFYLCAYSGTGSYQPQHFGDGTRLSIL.

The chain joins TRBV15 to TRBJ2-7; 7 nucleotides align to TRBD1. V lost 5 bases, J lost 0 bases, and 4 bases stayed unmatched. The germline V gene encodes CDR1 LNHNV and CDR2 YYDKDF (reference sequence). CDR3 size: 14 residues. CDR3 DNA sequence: TGTGCCACCAGCCCCCGACAGGGCTCCTACGAGCAGTACTTC. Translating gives CATSPRQGSYEQYF.

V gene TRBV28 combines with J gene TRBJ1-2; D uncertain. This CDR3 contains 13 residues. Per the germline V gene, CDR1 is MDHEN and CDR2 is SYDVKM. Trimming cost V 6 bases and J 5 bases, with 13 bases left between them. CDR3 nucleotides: TGTGCCAGCAGAGTCAGGACGGGATATGGCTACACCTTC. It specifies CASRVRTGYGYTF.

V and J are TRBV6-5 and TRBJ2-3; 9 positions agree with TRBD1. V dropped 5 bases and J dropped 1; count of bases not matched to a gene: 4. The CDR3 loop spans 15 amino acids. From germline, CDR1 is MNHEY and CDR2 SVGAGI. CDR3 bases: TGTGCCAGCAGTCTACAGGGGGCGGGCACAGATACGCAGTATTTT. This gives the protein CASSLQGAGTDTQYF.

CDR3 coding DNA: TGTGCCAGCAGCACGGGACTAGCGGGGGGCCGTCATGAGCAGTTCTTC. This sequence encodes CASSTGLAGGRHEQFF. The V and J genes are TRBV11-1 and TRBJ2-1; 15 bases are shared with TRBD2. There are 16 residues in the CDR3. J gave up 8 bases and V 5 bases, and 7 bases lay outside the gene matches. CDR1 SGHAT and CDR2 FQDESV come from the germline V gene (reference sequence).

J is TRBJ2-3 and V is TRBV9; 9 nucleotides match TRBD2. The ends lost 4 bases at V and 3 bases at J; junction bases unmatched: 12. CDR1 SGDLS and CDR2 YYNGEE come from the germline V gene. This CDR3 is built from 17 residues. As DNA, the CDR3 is TGTGCCAGCAGCCCCCTGGCGGGAGGGCCGGCGACAGATACGCAGTATTTT. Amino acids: CASSPLAGGPATDTQYF.

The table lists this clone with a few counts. The CDR3: CASSLNRVEAFF. In DNA, the CDR3 is TGTGCCAGCAGCCTAAACAGGGTTGAAGCTTTCTTT. This chain connects TRBV7-9 to TRBJ1-1, with a possible D match to TRBD1 (6 bases). The germline CDR1 and CDR2 sequences are SEHNR and FQNEAQ (reference sequence). There are 12 residues in the CDR3. V was pared by 5 bases and J by 7 bases, with 11 bases between.

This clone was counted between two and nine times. CDR3 in amino acids: CASSHRGSEKLFF. The CDR3 coding sequence is TGTGCCAGTAGCCACAGGGGAAGTGAAAAACTGTTTTTT. This rearrangement joins TRBV19 to TRBJ1-4, with 7 bases matching TRBD1. V shed 6 bases, J shed 7 bases, and the junction held 5 bases outside the gene matches. The CDR3 length is 13 residues. Per the germline V gene, CDR1 is LNHDA and CDR2 is SQIVND (reference sequence). The whole variable domain, remainder taken from reference TRBV19 and TRBJ1-4, is DGGITQSPKYLFRKEGQNVTLSCEQNLNHDAMYWYRQDPGQGLRLIYYSQIVNDFQKGDIAEGYSVSREKKESFPLTVTSAQKNPTAFYLCASSHRGSEKLFFGSGTQLSVL.

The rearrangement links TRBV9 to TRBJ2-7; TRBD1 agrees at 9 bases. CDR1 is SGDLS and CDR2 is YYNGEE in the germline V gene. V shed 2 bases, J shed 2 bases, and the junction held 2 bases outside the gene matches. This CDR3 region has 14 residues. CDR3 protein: CASSVGQGTYEQYF. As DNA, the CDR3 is TGTGCCAGCAGCGTTGGACAGGGGACCTACGAGCAGTACTTC.

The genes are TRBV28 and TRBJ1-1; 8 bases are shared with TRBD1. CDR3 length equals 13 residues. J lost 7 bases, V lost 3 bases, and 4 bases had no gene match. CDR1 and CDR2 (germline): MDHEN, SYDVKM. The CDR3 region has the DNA TGTGCCAGCAGTTTCAGGGGGCGAGATGAAGCTTTCTTT. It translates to CASSFRGRDEAFF.

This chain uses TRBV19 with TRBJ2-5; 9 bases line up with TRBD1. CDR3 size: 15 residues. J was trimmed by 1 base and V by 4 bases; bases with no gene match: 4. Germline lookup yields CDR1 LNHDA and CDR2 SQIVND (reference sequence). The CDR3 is CASSKDRGVQETQYF. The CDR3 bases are TGTGCCAGTAGTAAGGACAGGGGTGTCCAAGAGACCCAGTACTTC.

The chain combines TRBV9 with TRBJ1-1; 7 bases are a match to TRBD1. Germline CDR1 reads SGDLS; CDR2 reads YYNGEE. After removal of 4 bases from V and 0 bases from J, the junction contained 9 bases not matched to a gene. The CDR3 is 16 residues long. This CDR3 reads CASSPRPGTVNTEAFF. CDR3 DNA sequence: TGTGCCAGCAGCCCCCGCCCCGGGACAGTGAACACTGAAGCTTTCTTT.

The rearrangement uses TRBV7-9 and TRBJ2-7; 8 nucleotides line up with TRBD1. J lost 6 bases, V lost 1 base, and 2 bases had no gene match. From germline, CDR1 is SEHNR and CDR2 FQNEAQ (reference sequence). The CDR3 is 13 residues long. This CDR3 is CASSLETGVEQYF. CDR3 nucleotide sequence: TGTGCCAGCAGCTTAGAGACAGGGGTCGAGCAGTACTTC.

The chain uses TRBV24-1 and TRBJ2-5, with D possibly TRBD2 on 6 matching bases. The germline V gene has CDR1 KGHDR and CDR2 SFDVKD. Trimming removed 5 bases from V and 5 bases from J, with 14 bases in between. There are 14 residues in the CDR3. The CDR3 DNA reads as TGTGCCACCAGTGCCCCGGCGGGGAGGGAGACCCAGTACTTC. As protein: CATSAPAGRETQYF.